Below are 4 T cell receptor beta chains sequenced from a single sample in a study of T cells in Graves' hyperthyroidism and ophthalmopathy. What was amplified from RNA transcripts were TCR beta CDR3 regions. TCR CDR3 underwent first-round RT-PCR with the HTBI primer set. TCRdb independently ran MiXCR on the multiplex PCR reads; one entry per CDR3 protein. The sample lists about 500,000 distinct CDR3 sequences, 17% occurring once. Sample: blood. The receptors originated from a woman under 30 with Graves' ophthalmopathy.

This clonotype was detected many times. The genes are TRBV27 and TRBJ2-7; 9 positions agree with TRBD2. CDR1 is MNHEY and CDR2 is SMNVEV in the germline V gene (reference sequence). CDR3 length equals 16 residues. Trimming removed 8 bases from V and 2 bases from J; junction bases left unmatched: 13. The CDR3 is CASHYSGLAGTYEQYF. CDR3 bases: TGTGCCAGCCACTACAGTGGTCTAGCGGGAACCTACGAGCAGTACTTC.

V usage is TRBV20-1 and J usage is TRBJ2-2, with TRBD1 matching 8 bases. V shed 0 bases, J shed 6 bases, and the junction held 12 bases outside the gene matches. This CDR3 spans 17 amino acids. Germline V gives CDR1 DFQATT, CDR2 SNEGSKA (reference sequence). CDR3 sequence (DNA): TGCAGTGCTAGAGACTCAGGGGGCGAAGGTTTCTCCGGGGAGCTGTTTTTT. Residues: CSARDSGGEGFSGELFF.

Only a few counts were recorded for this clonotype. The V and J genes are TRBV19 and TRBJ2-3; the D gene is possibly TRBD2 (5 bases). The V end was cut by 4 bases, the J end by 9 bases, with 14 bases between. Germline values: CDR1 LNHDA, CDR2 SQIVND (reference sequence). The CDR3 contains 13 residues. CDR3 protein: CASSNWTGVTQYF. As DNA, the CDR3 is TGTGCCAGTAGTAATTGGACTGGCGTAACGCAGTATTTT.

This clonotype came up a few times. The chain links TRBV3-1 to TRBJ2-3, with 9 bases lining up with TRBD1. Per germline, CDR1 LGHDT and CDR2 YNNKEL (reference sequence). This CDR3 has 16 amino acids. With V trimmed by 6 bases and J by 0 bases, 7 bases remained unmatched. The CDR3 is CASSHPGTGSTDTQYF. As DNA, the CDR3 is TGTGCCAGCAGTCACCCCGGGACAGGGAGCACAGATACGCAGTATTTT.